The sequence of this T cell receptor beta chain was determined in a study of shared clonotypes between healthy human individuals. Study-wide points: An effect of sequencing depth on clonotype sharing among donors was expected.

This CDR3 is 13 amino acids long. In germline, CDR1 is SGHAT, CDR2 FQDESV (reference sequence). V lost 3 bases to trimming and J lost 2 bases, with 8 bases between them. TCRdb's copy holds only in-frame clones and misses some; the assay was immunoSEQ multiplex PCR. Of approximately 2,200,000 clones listed, around 93% are singletons. Comment on this clone: Its antigen remains unidentified.

Cells designated naive CD8 were CD45RO-negative and were positively selected for CCR7, with terminally differentiated effector memory CD45RA+ cells excluded. The sequenced sample consisted of naive CD8+ T cells from PBMCs. The clonotype originates from a man aged 18-30 years in good health. Some clones in this sample may be carry-over from other donors' samples. The chain carries TRBV11-1 and TRBJ2-7; maybe TRBD1 (6 bases). The CDR3 coding sequence is TGTGCCAGCAGCTTGCGACAGGCCTACGAGCAGTACTTC. Amino acid sequence: CASSLRQAYEQYF.